This is a list of T cell receptor beta chains from one sample in a study of T cell changes during pregnancy in multiple sclerosis. Some clones are missing from TCRdb's copy, which holds only in-frame ones; the method was immunoSEQ multiplex PCR. The sample includes tens of thousands of clones, around 90% seen only once; the top ten take around 2%. The sequences come from peripheral blood, collected in the second trimester of pregnancy. These receptors originate from a female donor with multiple sclerosis, enrolled in a pregnancy study. Both conserved end residues are part of each CDR3. D genes are given only for firm matches. The size of a clone is reported for some rows only, either as once, few or many, or as a class for expanded clones.

abundance | j_gene | d_gene | v_gene | CDR3nt | CDR3aa
. | TRBJ1-1 | . | TRBV27 | TGTGCCAGCAAACTAGGGGGGGGGACTGAAGCTTTCTTT | CASKLGGGTEAFF
few | TRBJ1-1 | . | TRBV28 | TGTGGGACAGCCAGGAACACTGAAGCTTTCTTT | CGTARNTEAFF
. | TRBJ2-7 | TRBD1 | TRBV5-6 | TGTGCCAGCAGCTTGATGAGTGGGACAGGGGTTTCCGAGCAGTACTTC | CASSLMSGTGVSEQYF
. | TRBJ2-3 | TRBD2 | TRBV7-8 | TGTGCCAGCAGCTATCTAGCGGGGGGGCCAGGCACAGATACGCAGTATTTT | CASSYLAGGPGTDTQYF
. | TRBJ2-2 | . | TRBV30 | TGTGCCTGGAGAGGTAGAGGCTTAAACACCGGGGAGCTGTTTTTT | CAWRGRGLNTGELFF
. | TRBJ1-6 | . | TRBV9 | TGTGCCAGCAGCGCTCGGGGGGATTGGGATTCACCCCTCCACTTT | CASSARGDWDSPLHF
. | TRBJ2-7 | TRBD2 | TRBV7-2 | TGTGCCAGCAGCTTATTGGGACTAGCGGGAGTCTACGAGCAGTACTTC | CASSLLGLAGVYEQYF
. | TRBJ2-5 | . | TRBV9 | TGTGCCAGCAGCCCCCTCTGGGACTTGGGACAAGAGACCCAGTACTTC | CASSPLWDLGQETQYF
once | TRBJ2-5 | TRBD2 | TRBV4-1 | TGCGCCAGCAGCCATGGCCTAGCGGGGGGGGGAGAGACCCAGTACTTC | CASSHGLAGGGETQYF
. | TRBJ1-1 | . | TRBV29-1 | TGCAGCGTTGAGACTCATCTTGTTGCCACTGAAGCTTTCTTT | CSVETHLVATEAFF
. | TRBJ2-1 | . | TRBV7-3 | TGTGCCAGCACCACAGGTCAGGGTAATGAGCAGTTCTTC | CASTTGQGNEQFF
. | TRBJ1-3 | . | TRBV7-9 | TGTGCCGCTTTGTCCGACAGTACTGGAAACACCATATATTTT | CAALSDSTGNTIYF
. | TRBJ1-4 | TRBD1 | TRBV4-1 | TGCGCCAGCAGCCCGGGACAGGGAGCTATTAATGAAAAACTGTTTTTT | CASSPGQGAINEKLFF
. | TRBJ2-2 | . | TRBV27 | TGTGCCAGCAGTTTTTCGAGACTCACCGGGGAGCTGTTTTTT | CASSFSRLTGELFF
. | TRBJ2-1 | . | TRBV7-9 | TGTGCCAGCAGCTGGCGAAGGGCAGGGAACAATGAGCAGTTCTTC | CASSWRRAGNNEQFF
once | TRBJ1-1 | TRBD1 | TRBV28 | TGTGCCAGCAGCGTACTAGGGGGCGGCCTTGGGAACACTGAAGCTTTCTTT | CASSVLGGGLGNTEAFF
. | TRBJ2-7 | TRBD2 | TRBV11-2 | TGTGCCAGCAGCTTATCGACTAGCGGAGTCTTCTCCTACGAGCAGTACTTC | CASSLSTSGVFSYEQYF
. | TRBJ2-7 | . | TRBV2 | TGTGCCAGCAGTGATGACTACTCCTACGAGCAGTACTTC | CASSDDYSYEQYF
. | TRBJ2-3 | . | TRBV5-1 | TGCGCCAGCAGCTTGGTGTCCCACACAGATACGCAGTATTTT | CASSLVSHTDTQYF
. | TRBJ1-1 | . | TRBV29-1 | TGCAGCGTTGTGAGACATATGAACACTGAAGCTTTCTTT | CSVVRHMNTEAFF
. | TRBJ2-1 | . | TRBV19 | TGTGCCAGTAGCCGGACTTCCTACAATGAGCAGTTCTTC | CASSRTSYNEQFF
. | TRBJ1-6 | . | TRBV14 | TGTGCCAGCAGCAAAGAGGGCGGGTTAAGTGAATCACCCCTCCACTTT | CASSKEGGLSESPLHF
. | TRBJ2-7 | TRBD1 | TRBV28 | TGTGCCAGCAGTTTTCCGGGACAGGGGGCCCACGAGCAGTACTTC | CASSFPGQGAHEQYF
. | TRBJ2-1 | TRBD2 | TRBV9 | TGTGCCAGCAGCGTGAGGAGCGGGGGGAACAATGAGCAGTTCTTC | CASSVRSGGNNEQFF
. | TRBJ2-7 | . | TRBV5-1 | TGCGCCAGCAGCCCAGGGACAGAGCAGTACTTC | CASSPGTEQYF
. | TRBJ2-3 | TRBD2 | TRBV7-7 | TGTGCTAGCAGCCCCGGACTAGCGGGTGGTGATACGCAGTATTTT | CASSPGLAGGDTQYF
. | TRBJ2-2 | . | TRBV19 | TGTGCCAGTAGTATAGTCTATTATCGGGATGACACCGGGGAGCTGTTTTTT | CASSIVYYRDDTGELFF
. | TRBJ1-2 | TRBD1 | TRBV7-2 | TGTGCCAGCAGCTCAGGGACAGGCCCTTGGGGCTACACCTTC | CASSSGTGPWGYTF
. | TRBJ1-1 | . | TRBV30 | TGTGCCTGGAGTGTACGGGGGGGCACTGAAGCTTTCTTT | CAWSVRGGTEAFF
. | TRBJ2-7 | . | TRBV7-2 | TGTGCCAGCAGCTTAGGGCAAGGACACTACGAGCAGTACTTC | CASSLGQGHYEQYF
few | TRBJ2-2 | TRBD2 | TRBV7-6 | TGTGCCAGCAGCTCCCGACTAGCGGGGGGGACCCATTCGGGCGGGGAGCTGTTTTTT | CASSSRLAGGTHSGGELFF
. | TRBJ2-7 | . | TRBV29-1 | TGCAGCGTTTTCTTGGGGGCCGCCTACGAGCAGTACTTC | CSVFLGAAYEQYF
few | TRBJ1-6 | TRBD1 | TRBV28 | TGTGCCAGCAGTTCGCCGGGACAGGGTCCTTCACCCCTCCACTTT | CASSSPGQGPSPLHF
. | TRBJ2-7 | TRBD2 | TRBV29-1 | TGCAGCGTTTCAAGTAGCGGGTTGTACGAGCAGTACTTC | CSVSSSGLYEQYF
. | TRBJ2-3 | TRBD2 | TRBV27 | TGTGCCAGCAGCCCCCGGAGGACTAGCGGGAGAGAAGATACGCAGTATTTT | CASSPRRTSGREDTQYF
. | TRBJ1-2 | . | TRBV7-2 | TGTGCCAGCAGCTTTAGATTTCAGGGGGGCTACACCTTC | CASSFRFQGGYTF
. | TRBJ2-1 | . | TRBV5-4 | TGTGCCAGCAGCCTGCTTCTAGGGGGAACCTACAATGAGCAGTTCTTC | CASSLLLGGTYNEQFF
few | TRBJ2-7 | . | TRBV15 | TGTGCCACCAGCCAGGGCGGAGGGTGGGTCGAGCAGTACTTC | CATSQGGGWVEQYF
. | TRBJ1-6 | . | TRBV2 | TGTGCCAGCAGTGACCAGGGCAATTCACCCCTCCACTTT | CASSDQGNSPLHF
. | TRBJ2-7 | TRBD1 | TRBV5-1 | TGCGCCAGCAGCTTGAAAGGACAGGGGGGCTACGAGCAGTACTTC | CASSLKGQGGYEQYF
. | TRBJ1-2 | TRBD1 | TRBV28 | TGTGCCAGCAGGCTTGGACAGGGGGCGGGTGGCTACACCTTC | CASRLGQGAGGYTF